The sample holds one count of the clone carrying this T cell receptor beta chain. The antigen is undetermined. Researchers made TCR cDNA using 5'RACE template switching, and this step added a universal primer site and UMIs. One entry per CDR3 protein, called by TCRdb with MiXCR from the 5' RACE reads. The sample yields 400,000 to 650,000 distinct CDR3 sequences, 21% seen once. This sample was included in a study of T cells after yellow fever vaccination. Overall study: Fractions containing few cells were prepared with SMART-Seq v4 Ultra Low Input. General observations from the study: Most clones from primary vaccination resurfaced after the booster (96% CD4, about 91% CD8). Though weaker, the secondary response peaked faster, on day 5 versus 15.

Trimming shortened V by 0 bases and J by 6 bases, and 8 bases separated the two germline ends. The CDR3 has 13 amino acids. Germline CDR1 reads DFQATT; CDR2 reads SNEGSKA (reference sequence). V is TRBV20-1 and J is TRBJ2-2; D perhaps matches TRBD1 (5 bases). The material sequenced was PBMCs, taken roughly 20 days after the first yellow fever vaccination. The receptor was isolated from a man in his late teens or twenties who received the YFV17D yellow fever vaccine. CDR3 loop: CSARDVGAGELFF. The CDR3 nucleotides read TGCAGTGCTAGAGATGTAGGGGCCGGGGAGCTGTTTTTT.